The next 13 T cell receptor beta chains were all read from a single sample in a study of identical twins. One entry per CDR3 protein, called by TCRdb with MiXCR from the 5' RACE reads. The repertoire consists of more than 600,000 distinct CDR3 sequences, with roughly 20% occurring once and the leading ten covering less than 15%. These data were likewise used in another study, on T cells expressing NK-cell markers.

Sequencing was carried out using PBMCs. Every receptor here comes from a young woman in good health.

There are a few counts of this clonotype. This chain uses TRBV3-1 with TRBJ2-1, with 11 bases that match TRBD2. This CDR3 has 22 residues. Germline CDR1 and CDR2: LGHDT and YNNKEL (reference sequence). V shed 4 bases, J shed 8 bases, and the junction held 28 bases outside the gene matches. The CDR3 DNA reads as TGTGCCAGCAGCCCGACACGTTACCGGCTAGCGGGAGGAGGCCGGACCCTCGATGAGCAGTTCTTC. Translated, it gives CASSPTRYRLAGGGRTLDEQFF.

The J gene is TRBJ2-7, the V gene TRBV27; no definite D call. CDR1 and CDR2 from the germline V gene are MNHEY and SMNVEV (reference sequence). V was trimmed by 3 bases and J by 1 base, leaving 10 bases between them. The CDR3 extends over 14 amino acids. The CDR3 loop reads CASSFRSPSYEQYF. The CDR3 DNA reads TGTGCCAGCAGTTTCCGCTCCCCGTCCTACGAGCAGTACTTC.

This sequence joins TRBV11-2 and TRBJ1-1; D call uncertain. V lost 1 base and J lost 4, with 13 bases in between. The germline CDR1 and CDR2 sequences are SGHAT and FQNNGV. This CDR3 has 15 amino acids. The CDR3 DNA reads TGTGCCAGCAGCTTAGTTGGGTCAGGATCCACTGAAGCTTTCTTT. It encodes CASSLVGSGSTEAFF.

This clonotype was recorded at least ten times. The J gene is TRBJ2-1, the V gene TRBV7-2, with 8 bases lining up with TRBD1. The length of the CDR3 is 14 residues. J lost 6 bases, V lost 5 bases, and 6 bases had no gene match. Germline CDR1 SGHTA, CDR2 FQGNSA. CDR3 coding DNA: TGTGCCAGCAGCCCAGACAGGGGCCGCAATGAGCAGTTCTTC. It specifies CASSPDRGRNEQFF.

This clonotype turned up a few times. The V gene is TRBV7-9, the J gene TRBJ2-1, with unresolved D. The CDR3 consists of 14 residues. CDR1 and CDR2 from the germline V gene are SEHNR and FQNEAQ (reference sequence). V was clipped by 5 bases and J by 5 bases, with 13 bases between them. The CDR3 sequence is CASSINDGDNEQFF. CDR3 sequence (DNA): TGTGCCAGCAGCATTAACGACGGTGACAATGAGCAGTTCTTC. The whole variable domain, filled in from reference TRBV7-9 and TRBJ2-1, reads DTGVSQNPRHKITKRGQNVTFRCDPISEHNRLYWYRQTLGQGPEFLTYFQNEAQLEKSRLLSDRFSAERPKGSFSTLEIQRTEQGDSAMYLCASSINDGDNEQFFGPGTRLTVL.

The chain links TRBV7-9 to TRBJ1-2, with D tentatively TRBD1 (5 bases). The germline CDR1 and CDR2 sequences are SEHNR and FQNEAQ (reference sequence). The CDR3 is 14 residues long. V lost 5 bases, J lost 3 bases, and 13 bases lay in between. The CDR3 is CASSLGLTDYGYTF. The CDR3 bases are TGTGCCAGCAGCCTGGGACTTACTGACTATGGCTACACCTTC.

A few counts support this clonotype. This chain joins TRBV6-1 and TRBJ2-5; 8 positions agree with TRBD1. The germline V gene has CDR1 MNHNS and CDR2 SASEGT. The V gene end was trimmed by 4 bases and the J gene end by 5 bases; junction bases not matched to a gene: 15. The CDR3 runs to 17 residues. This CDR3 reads CASSGIIRGHSVETQYF. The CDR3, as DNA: TGTGCCAGCAGTGGGATTATCAGGGGGCATAGCGTGGAGACCCAGTACTTC.

The CDR3 DNA sequence: TGTGCCAGTAGTATTCTTAGCACCGGGGAGCTGTTTTTT. Protein sequence: CASSILSTGELFF. The chain has TRBV19 and TRBJ2-2; no firm D call. This CDR3 spans 13 amino acids. V lost 3 bases to trimming and J lost 4 bases, with 6 bases between them. Germline CDR1 reads LNHDA; CDR2 reads SQIVND (reference sequence).

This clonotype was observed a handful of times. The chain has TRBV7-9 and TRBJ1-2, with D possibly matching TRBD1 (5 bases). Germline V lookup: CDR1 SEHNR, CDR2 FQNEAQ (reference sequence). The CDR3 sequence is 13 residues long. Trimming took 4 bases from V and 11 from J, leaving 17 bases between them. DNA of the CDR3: TGTGCCAGCAGCTCACGGGACCGGGGAGATTACACCTTC. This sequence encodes CASSSRDRGDYTF.

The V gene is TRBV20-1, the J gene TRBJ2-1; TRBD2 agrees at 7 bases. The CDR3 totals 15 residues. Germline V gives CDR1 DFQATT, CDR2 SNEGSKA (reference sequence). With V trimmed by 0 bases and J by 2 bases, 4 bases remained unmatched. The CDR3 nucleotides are TGCAGTGCTAGAGATTCAGCGGGGACCTACAATGAGCAGTTCTTC. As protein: CSARDSAGTYNEQFF.

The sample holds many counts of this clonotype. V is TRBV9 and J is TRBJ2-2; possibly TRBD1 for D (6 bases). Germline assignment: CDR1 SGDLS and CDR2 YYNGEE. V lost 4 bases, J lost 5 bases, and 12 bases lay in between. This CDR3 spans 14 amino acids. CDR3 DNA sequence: TGTGCCAGCAGCCTCTTCAGGGGAACCGGGGAGCTGTTTTTT. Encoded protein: CASSLFRGTGELFF. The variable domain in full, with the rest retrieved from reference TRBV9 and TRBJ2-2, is DSGVTQTPKHLITATGQRVTLRCSPRSGDLSVYWYQQSLDQGLQFLIQYYNGEERAKGNILERFSAQQFPDLHSELNLSSLELGDSALYFCASSLFRGTGELFFGEGSRLTVL.

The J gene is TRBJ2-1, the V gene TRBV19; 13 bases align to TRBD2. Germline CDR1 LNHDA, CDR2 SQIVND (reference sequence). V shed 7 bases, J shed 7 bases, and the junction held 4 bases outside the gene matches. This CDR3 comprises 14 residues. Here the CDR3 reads CASKGLAGPNEQFF. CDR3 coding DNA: TGTGCCAGTAAGGGACTAGCGGGGCCTAATGAGCAGTTCTTC.

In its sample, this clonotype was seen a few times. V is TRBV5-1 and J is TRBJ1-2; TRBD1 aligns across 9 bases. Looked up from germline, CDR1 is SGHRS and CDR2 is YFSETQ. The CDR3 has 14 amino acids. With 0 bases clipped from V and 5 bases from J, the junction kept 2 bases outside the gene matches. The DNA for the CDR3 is TGCGCCAGCAGCTTGGGGACAGGGGAGTATGGCTACACCTTC. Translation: CASSLGTGEYGYTF.